Sequencing of this T cell receptor beta chain was carried out in a study of blood T cells in healthy people across ages. The study, taken as a whole, reports: Higher diversity, along with more naive CD4+ cells, distinguished long-lived donors from aged donors. Lack of knowledge of donor CMV status possibly confounded expanded clonotype changes.

Isolation yielded PBMCs, at least 6 million per sample, in every case. PCR was performed a second time for 7 to 11 cycles using a sample-barcoded 5' primer and a J-beta primer mix. TCRdb called the 5' RACE reads again in MiXCR, with one record for every CDR3 protein. The sample lists about 1.4 million distinct CDR3 sequences, approximately 59% occurring once. With respect to this clonotype: Its cognate antigen is unknown.

This CDR3 comprises 14 residues. Trimming shortened V by 0 bases and J by 4 bases, and 10 bases separated the two germline ends. Germline loops: CDR1 DFQATT, CDR2 SNEGSKA (reference sequence). The receptor's source is a man younger than 35 in good health. The rearrangement links TRBV20-1 to TRBJ1-5, with D maybe TRBD1 (5 bases). Sequencing was performed on blood. CDR3 sequence reads: CSARDRAGNQPQHF. Written as DNA, the CDR3 is TGCAGTGCTAGAGATAGGGCAGGGAATCAGCCCCAGCATTTT.